The subject of this entry is one TCR beta chain. Original handling: Nucleated cell counts were estimated from reference gene primer amplification. Some clones are missing from TCRdb's copy, which holds only in-frame ones; the method was immunoSEQ multiplex PCR. Clone size and the V and J calls come from that table; the DNA yielded D and trimming. The sample lists 190,000 or so clones, around 87% occurring once. These data belong to a study of blood T cell repertoires in COVID-19. Overall study: From the United States, Italy and Spain came samples of acute and convalescent COVID-19. Sources were T cells, B-cell-depleted T cells, or PBMCs; the material itself was cDNA or gDNA.

The specimen sequenced was peripheral blood. The clonotype was recovered from a man in his forties or fifties with active or convalescent COVID-19.

The CDR3 region has the DNA TGCGCCAGCAGCCCGCAAGTGGGACAGAACTATGGCTACACCTTC. This translates into CASSPQVGQNYGYTF. This chain uses TRBV4-3 with TRBJ1-2, with 7 positions matching TRBD1. V trimming: 4 bases; J trimming: 2 bases; junction bases outside the gene matches: 7. Germline loops: CDR1 LGHNA, CDR2 YSLEER. The CDR3 contains 15 residues.